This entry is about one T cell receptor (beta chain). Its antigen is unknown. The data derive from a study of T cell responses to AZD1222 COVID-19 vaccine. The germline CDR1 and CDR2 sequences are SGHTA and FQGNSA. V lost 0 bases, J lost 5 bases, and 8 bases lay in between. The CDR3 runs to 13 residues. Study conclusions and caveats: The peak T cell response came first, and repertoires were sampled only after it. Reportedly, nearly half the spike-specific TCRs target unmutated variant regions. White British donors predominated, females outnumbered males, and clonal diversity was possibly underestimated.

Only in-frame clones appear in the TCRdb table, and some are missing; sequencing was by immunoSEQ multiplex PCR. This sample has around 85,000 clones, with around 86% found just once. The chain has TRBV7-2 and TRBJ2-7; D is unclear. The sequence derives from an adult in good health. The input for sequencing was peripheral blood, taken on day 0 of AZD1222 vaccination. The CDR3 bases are TGTGCCAGCAGCTTAGCAGGGATCAACGAGCAGTACTTC. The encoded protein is CASSLAGINEQYF.